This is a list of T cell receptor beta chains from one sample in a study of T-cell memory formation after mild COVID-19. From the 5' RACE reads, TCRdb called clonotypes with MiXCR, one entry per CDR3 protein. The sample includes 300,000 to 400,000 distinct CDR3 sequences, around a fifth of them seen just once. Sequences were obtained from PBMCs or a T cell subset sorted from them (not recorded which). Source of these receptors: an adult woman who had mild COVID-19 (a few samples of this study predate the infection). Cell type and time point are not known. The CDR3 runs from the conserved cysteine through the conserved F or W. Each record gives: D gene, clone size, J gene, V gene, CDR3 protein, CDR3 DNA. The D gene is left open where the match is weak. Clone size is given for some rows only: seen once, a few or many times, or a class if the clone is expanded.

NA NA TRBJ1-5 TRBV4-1 CASSQALGLRSQPQHF TGCGCCAGCAGCCAAGCGCTGGGGCTAAGGAGTCAGCCCCAGCATTTT
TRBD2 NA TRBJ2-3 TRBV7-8 CASSMRLAGGRADTQYF TGTGCCAGCAGCATGAGACTAGCGGGGGGGCGCGCAGATACGCAGTATTTT
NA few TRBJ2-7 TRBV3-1 CASSQVYRAHHEQYF TGTGCCAGCAGCCAAGTTTACAGGGCCCACCACGAGCAGTACTTC
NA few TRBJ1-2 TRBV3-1 CASSLRGVDGYTF TGTGCCAGCAGCCTCAGGGGAGTTGATGGCTACACCTTC
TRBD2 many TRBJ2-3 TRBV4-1 CASSVRLAGNGDTQYF TGCGCCAGCAGCGTCCGACTAGCGGGGAATGGGGATACGCAGTATTTT
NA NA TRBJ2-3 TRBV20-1 CSARTPTGDRTDTQYF TGCAGTGCTAGAACCCCAACGGGGGACCGCACAGATACGCAGTATTTT
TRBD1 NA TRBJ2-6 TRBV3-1 CASSQVGGPGANVLTF TGTGCCAGCAGCCAAGTAGGGGGCCCTGGGGCCAACGTCCTGACTTTC
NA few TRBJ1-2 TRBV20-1 CSAKGPALGFGYTF TGCAGTGCTAAGGGTCCGGCCTTAGGCTTTGGCTACACCTTC
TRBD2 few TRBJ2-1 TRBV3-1 CASSQDLVSGGYNEQFF TGTGCCAGCAGCCAAGATCTGGTTAGCGGGGGTTACAATGAGCAGTTCTTC
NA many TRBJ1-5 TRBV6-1 CASTDSNQPQHF TGTGCCAGTACTGATAGCAATCAGCCCCAGCATTTT
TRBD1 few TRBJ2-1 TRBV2 CASSTGQKLLF TGTGCCAGCAGTACGGGACAGAAGTTGCTCTTC
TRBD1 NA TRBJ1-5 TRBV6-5 CASSSAGTGTQPQHF TGTGCCAGCAGTTCGGCCGGGACAGGGACTCAGCCCCAGCATTTT
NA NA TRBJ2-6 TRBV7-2 CASSLGGGPSGANVLTF TGTGCCAGCAGCTTAGGGGGGGGGCCCTCTGGGGCCAACGTCCTGACTTTC
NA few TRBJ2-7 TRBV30 CAWSGGESFYEQYF TGTGCCTGGAGTGGGGGGGAGTCATTTTACGAGCAGTACTTC
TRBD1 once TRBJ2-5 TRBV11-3 CASTSPRDRGGQETQYF TGTGCCAGCACCAGTCCCCGGGACAGGGGAGGTCAAGAGACCCAGTACTTC
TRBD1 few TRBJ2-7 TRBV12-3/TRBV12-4 CASNLQGPGDEQYF TGTGCCAGCAATCTACAGGGGCCTGGGGACGAGCAGTACTTC
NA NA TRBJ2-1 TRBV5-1 CASSGTLSSYNEQFF TGCGCCAGCAGCGGTACACTATCCTCCTACAATGAGCAGTTCTTC
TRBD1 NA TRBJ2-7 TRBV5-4 CASSWGQGLSYEQYF TGTGCCAGCAGCTGGGGACAGGGGCTCTCCTACGAGCAGTACTTC
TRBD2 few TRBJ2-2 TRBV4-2 CASSPRASGRADTGELFF TGTGCCAGCAGCCCCCGAGCTAGCGGGAGGGCGGACACCGGGGAGCTGTTTTTT
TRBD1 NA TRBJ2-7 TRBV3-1 CASTTGGVYEQYF TGTGCCAGCACAACAGGGGGCGTTTACGAGCAGTACTTC
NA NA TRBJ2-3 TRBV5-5 CASSELRDTITDTQYF TGTGCCAGCAGCGAACTCCGGGACACCATCACAGATACGCAGTATTTT
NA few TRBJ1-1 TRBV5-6 CASSLVGDGTEAFF TGTGCCAGCAGCTTGGTAGGGGACGGGACTGAAGCTTTCTTT
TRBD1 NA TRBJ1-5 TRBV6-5 CASSPGGRQPQHF TGTGCCAGCAGCCCAGGGGGGCGACAGCCCCAGCATTTT
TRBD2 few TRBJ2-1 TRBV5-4 CASSPEPGLAGREQFF TGTGCCAGCAGCCCGGAGCCAGGACTAGCGGGGCGAGAGCAGTTCTTC
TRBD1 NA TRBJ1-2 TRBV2 CASMETGGAGYGYTF TGTGCCAGCATGGAAACAGGGGGCGCAGGATATGGCTACACCTTC
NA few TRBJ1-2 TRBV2 CASSERARGGSNYGYTF TGTGCCAGCAGTGAACGTGCCAGGGGAGGTAGTAACTATGGCTACACCTTC
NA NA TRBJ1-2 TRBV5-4 CASSLVGGASGYGYTF TGTGCCAGCAGCTTGGTGGGTGGGGCGTCCGGGTATGGCTACACCTTC
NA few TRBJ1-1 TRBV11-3 CASSSGPGNTEAFF TGTGCCAGCAGCTCGGGTCCAGGGAACACTGAAGCTTTCTTT
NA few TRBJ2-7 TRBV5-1 CASKSGFPSSYEQYF TGCGCCAGCAAGTCGGGCTTTCCAAGCTCCTACGAGCAGTACTTC
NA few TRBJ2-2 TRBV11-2 CASSLDHTAANTGELFF TGTGCCAGCAGCTTAGATCACACAGCTGCGAACACCGGGGAGCTGTTTTTT
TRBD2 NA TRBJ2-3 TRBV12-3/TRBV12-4 CASSLLPPAGGPDTQYF TGTGCCAGCAGTTTACTTCCTCCGGCGGGGGGCCCAGATACGCAGTATTTT
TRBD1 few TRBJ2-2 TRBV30 CAWSREGGRRELFF TGTGCCTGGAGTAGGGAAGGGGGCCGGAGGGAGCTGTTTTTT
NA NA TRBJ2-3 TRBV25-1 CASSEYAGDTDTQYF TGTGCCAGCAGTGAATATGCCGGGGACACAGATACGCAGTATTTT
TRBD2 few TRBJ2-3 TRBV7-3 CASSLDPGLAIDTQYF TGTGCCAGCAGCTTAGACCCGGGACTAGCAATTGATACGCAGTATTTT
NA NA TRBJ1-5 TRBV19 CASSPGEPQHF TGTGCCAGTAGCCCGGGGGAGCCCCAGCATTTT
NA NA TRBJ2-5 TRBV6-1 CASMGQETQYF TGTGCCAGCATGGGCCAAGAGACCCAGTACTTC
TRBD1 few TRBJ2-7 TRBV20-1 CSARDRATGGVQYF TGCAGTGCTAGGGACAGGGCAACAGGAGGGGTGCAGTACTTC
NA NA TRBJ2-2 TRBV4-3 CASSRYLARGHRNTGELFF TGCGCCAGCAGCCGCTACCTAGCCAGGGGTCACAGGAACACCGGGGAGCTGTTTTTT
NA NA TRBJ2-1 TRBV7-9 CASSLEARQGGEQFF TGTGCCAGCAGCTTAGAGGCTCGACAGGGAGGTGAGCAGTTCTTC
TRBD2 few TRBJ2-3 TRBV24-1 CATGRADTQYF TGTGCCACCGGGAGGGCAGATACGCAGTATTTT
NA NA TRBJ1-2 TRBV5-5 CASSLWERYGYTF TGTGCCAGCAGCTTGTGGGAACGATATGGCTACACCTTC
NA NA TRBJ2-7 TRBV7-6 CASSPTREREQYF TGTGCCAGCAGCCCCACGAGGGAGCGCGAGCAGTACTTC
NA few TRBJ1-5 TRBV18 CASSPHPRQPQHF TGTGCCAGCTCACCGCACCCCCGCCAGCCCCAGCATTTT
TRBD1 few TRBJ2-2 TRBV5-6 CASSWTGGRTGELFF TGTGCCAGCAGCTGGACAGGGGGGCGCACCGGGGAGCTGTTTTTT
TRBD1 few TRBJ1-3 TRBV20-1 CSATKDRHSGNTIYF TGCAGTGCTACGAAGGACAGGCACTCTGGAAACACCATATATTTT
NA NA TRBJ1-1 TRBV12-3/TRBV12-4 CASSHVVGFSDTEAFF TGTGCCAGCAGCCATGTGGTGGGGTTCTCGGACACTGAAGCTTTCTTT
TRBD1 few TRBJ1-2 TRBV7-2 CASSQNRGDYGYTF TGTGCCAGCAGCCAAAACAGGGGGGACTATGGCTACACCTTC
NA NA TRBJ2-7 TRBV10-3 CAIRTGLMYEQYF TGTGCCATCAGGACGGGACTGATGTACGAGCAGTACTTC
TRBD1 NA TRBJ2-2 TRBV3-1 CASSQAGGPGELFF TGTGCCAGCAGCCAAGCAGGGGGTCCCGGGGAGCTGTTTTTT
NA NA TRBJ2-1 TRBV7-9 CASSFPRAGQLYNEQFF TGTGCCAGCAGCTTCCCCCGAGCCGGACAACTCTACAATGAGCAGTTCTTC
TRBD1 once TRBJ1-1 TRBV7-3 CASSLSGGPAFF TGTGCCAGCAGCTTATCAGGGGGCCCAGCTTTCTTT
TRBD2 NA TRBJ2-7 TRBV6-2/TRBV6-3 CASSYPTSGRNYEQYF TGTGCCAGCAGTTACCCAACTAGCGGGAGGAATTACGAGCAGTACTTC
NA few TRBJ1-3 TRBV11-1 CASSLRTAGNTIYF TGTGCCAGCAGCCTACGGACAGCGGGAAACACCATATATTTT
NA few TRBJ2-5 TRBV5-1 CASSWGGARGETQYF TGCGCCAGCAGCTGGGGCGGGGCAAGAGGGGAGACCCAGTACTTC
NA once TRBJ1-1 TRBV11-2 CASSLAAGTTEAFF TGTGCCAGCAGCTTAGCCGCGGGGACCACTGAAGCTTTCTTT
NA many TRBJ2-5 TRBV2 CASSDRVREETQYF TGTGCCAGCAGTGATAGGGTCCGGGAAGAGACCCAGTACTTC
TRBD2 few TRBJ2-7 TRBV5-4 CASSQETFGLVGYEQYF TGTGCCAGCAGCCAAGAGACATTTGGACTAGTGGGCTACGAGCAGTACTTC
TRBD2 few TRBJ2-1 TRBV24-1 CATSDPTSGRNNEQFF TGTGCCACCAGTGATCCCACTAGCGGGAGGAATAATGAGCAGTTCTTC
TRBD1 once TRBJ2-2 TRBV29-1 CSVEPTGGTGELFF TGCAGCGTTGAACCCACAGGGGGTACCGGGGAGCTGTTTTTT